One and the same sample provided the 14 T cell receptor beta chains below, sequenced in a study of T cell responses to AZD1222 COVID-19 vaccine. Clones were sequenced by immunoSEQ multiplex PCR, and TCRdb holds only the in-frame ones, with some missing. Of 200,000 or so clones in the sample, roughly 92% are singletons; the top ten hold roughly 0.99%. This specimen consisted of peripheral blood, obtained 28 days after the second AZD1222 dose. These receptors all come from an adult who received the AZD1222 COVID-19 vaccine.

The genes are TRBV9 and TRBJ2-2; D unclear. This CDR3 is built from 14 residues. Trimming left V 0 bases short and J 7 bases short, with 10 bases between. Germline V lookup: CDR1 SGDLS, CDR2 YYNGEE. CDR3 residues: CASSVGGLGGELFF. The DNA for the CDR3 is TGTGCCAGCAGCGTAGGGGGTTTAGGCGGGGAGCTGTTTTTT.

This chain joins TRBV5-4 and TRBJ2-3, with TRBD1 identical over 8 bases. Per germline, CDR1 SGHNT and CDR2 YYREEE (reference sequence). CDR3 length: 15 amino acids. V lost 3 bases to trimming and J lost 0 bases; unmatched junction nucleotides: 3. The CDR3 DNA reads TGTGCCAGCAGCTCGGGACAGGTTAGCACAGATACGCAGTATTTT. Translation gives CASSSGQVSTDTQYF.

J is TRBJ2-1 and V is TRBV12-5, with a possible D match to TRBD2 (6 bases). This CDR3 is built from 16 residues. Germline V gene data show CDR1 as LGHNT and CDR2 as FRNRAP. The germline V and J ends were trimmed by 5 bases and 5 bases, with 19 bases remaining between them. The CDR3 DNA reads TGTGCTAGTGGTCAGGGTACGGGACTCTTGAACAATGAGCAGTTCTTC. Translating it yields CASGQGTGLLNNEQFF.

In nucleotides, the CDR3 is TGTGCCAGCAGTACGGGGGCGGGGGTAATTGCCGGGGAGCTGTTTTTT. Protein product: CASSTGAGVIAGELFF. The V and J genes are TRBV27 and TRBJ2-2, with a possible D match to TRBD2 (7 bases). This CDR3 is 16 amino acids long. With 5 bases removed from V and 6 bases from J, the gap between germline ends came to 19 bases. Germline V CDR1 and CDR2: MNHEY, SMNVEV (reference sequence).

The V gene is TRBV2, the J gene TRBJ2-7; 7 nucleotides line up with TRBD2. The length of the CDR3 is 15 residues. V lost 6 bases, J lost 1 base, and 9 bases stayed unmatched. Germline values: CDR1 SNHLY, CDR2 FYNNEI. The CDR3 sequence: CASRGRGSGSYEQYF. The CDR3 coding sequence is TGTGCCAGCAGGGGCCGGGGTAGCGGGTCCTACGAGCAGTACTTC.

J is TRBJ2-1 and V is TRBV28; TRBD2 is a possible D gene (5 bases). The CDR3 runs to 15 residues. In germline, CDR1 is MDHEN, CDR2 SYDVKM. V was cut by 6 bases and J by 5 bases, with 17 bases left in between. In DNA form, the CDR3 reads TGTGCCAGCAGCATGACGGGGATGGCTAACAATGAGCAGTTCTTC. Protein: CASSMTGMANNEQFF.

The chain uses TRBV15 and TRBJ1-1; D unclear. The length of the CDR3 is 14 residues. Trimming stripped 0 bases from V and 4 bases from J, with 9 bases between. The V gene's germline CDR1 is LNHNV and CDR2 YYDKDF (reference sequence). CDR3 protein: CATSRDKGLTEAFF. DNA of the CDR3: TGTGCCACCAGCAGAGATAAAGGGCTCACTGAAGCTTTCTTT.

V and J are TRBV20-1 and TRBJ1-1, with no clear D. The germline V and J ends were trimmed by 0 bases and 3 bases, with 2 bases remaining between them. Germline V gives CDR1 DFQATT, CDR2 SNEGSKA (reference sequence). The CDR3 has 11 amino acids. The CDR3 loop reads CSARDYTEAFF. As DNA, the CDR3 is TGCAGTGCTAGAGATTACACTGAAGCTTTCTTT.

This chain uses TRBV4-1 with TRBJ1-6; D remains unclear. The germline CDR1 and CDR2 sequences are MGHRA and YSYEKL. The CDR3 length is 16 residues. V gave up 5 bases and J gave up 7 bases, with 18 bases separating them. CDR3 region: CASSGAMLLRNSPLHF. The CDR3 nucleotides are TGCGCCAGCAGCGGTGCGATGTTACTGCGAAATTCACCCCTCCACTTT.

The chain joins TRBV6-5 to TRBJ1-5; 7 positions agree with TRBD1. Losses at the gene ends were 4 bases for V and 6 bases for J; bases not matched to a gene: 6. The CDR3 runs to 14 residues. Germline CDR1 and CDR2: MNHEY and SVGAGI. The CDR3 spells CASSFDRVSQPQHF. CDR3 in DNA: TGTGCCAGCAGTTTCGACAGGGTAAGTCAGCCCCAGCATTTT.

This chain connects TRBV27 to TRBJ1-1; D remains unclear. The germline CDR1 and CDR2 sequences are MNHEY and SMNVEV (reference sequence). The CDR3 is 14 amino acids. With 3 bases removed from V and 1 base from J, the gap between germline ends came to 9 bases. CDR3 bases: TGTGCCAGCAGTTTGACCTTCGAGAACACTGAAGCTTTCTTT. Its translation is CASSLTFENTEAFF.

The rearrangement uses TRBV7-2 and TRBJ2-7; maybe TRBD2 (5 bases). The length of the CDR3 is 14 residues. From germline, CDR1 is SGHTA and CDR2 FQGNSA. The V and J ends lost 2 bases and 12 bases respectively, with 20 bases between them. In DNA form, the CDR3 reads TGTGCCAGCAGCTTAAGCCTAGCCACTTCGGCCACGTACTTC. It is translated as CASSLSLATSATYF.

This clone occurred once. V and J are TRBV7-9 and TRBJ2-7; possible D gene TRBD2, 5 bases. Germline loops: CDR1 SEHNR, CDR2 FQNEAQ (reference sequence). Trimming cost V 5 bases and J 0 bases, with 14 bases left between them. The CDR3 sequence is 15 residues long. The CDR3 nucleotides are TGTGCCAGCAGCGTAATAAGGAGGAGCTCCTACGAGCAGTACTTC. Translation gives CASSVIRRSSYEQYF.

The V and J genes are TRBV4-1 and TRBJ1-6; a possible D gene is TRBD1 (5 bases). Germline assignment: CDR1 MGHRA and CDR2 YSYEKL. Trimming stripped 4 bases from V and 9 bases from J, with 19 bases between. The CDR3 length is 16 residues. CDR3 bases: TGCGCCAGCAGCCGAAACCGGGCCGGGGCCGGTTCACCCCTCCACTTT. Amino acids: CASSRNRAGAGSPLHF.